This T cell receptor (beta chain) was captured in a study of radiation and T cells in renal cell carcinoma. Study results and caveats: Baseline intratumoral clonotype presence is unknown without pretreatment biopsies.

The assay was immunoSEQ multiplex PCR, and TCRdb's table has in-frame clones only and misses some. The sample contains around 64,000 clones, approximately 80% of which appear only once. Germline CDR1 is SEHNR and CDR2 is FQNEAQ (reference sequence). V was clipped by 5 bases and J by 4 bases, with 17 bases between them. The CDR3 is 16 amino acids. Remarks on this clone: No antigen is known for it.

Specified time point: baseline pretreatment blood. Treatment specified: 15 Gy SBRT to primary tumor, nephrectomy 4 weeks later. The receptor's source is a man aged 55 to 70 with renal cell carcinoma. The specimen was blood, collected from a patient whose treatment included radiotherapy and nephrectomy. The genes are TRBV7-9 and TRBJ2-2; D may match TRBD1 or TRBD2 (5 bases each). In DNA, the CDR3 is TGTGCCAGCAGCCCCCACCAGGGAAGCGGCACCGGGGAGCTGTTTTTT. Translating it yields CASSPHQGSGTGELFF. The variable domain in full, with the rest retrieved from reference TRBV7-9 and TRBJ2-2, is DTGVSQNPRHKITKRGQNVTFRCDPISEHNRLYWYRQTLGQGPEFLTYFQNEAQLEKSRLLSDRFSAERPKGSFSTLEIQRTEQGDSAMYLCASSPHQGSGTGELFFGEGSRLTVL.